Below, 20 T cell receptor beta chains from the same sample are listed, as sequenced in a study of shared clonotypes between healthy human individuals. Method: immunoSEQ multiplex PCR; TCRdb's copy keeps in-frame clones and lacks some. The sample carries about 580,000 clones, about 98% recorded once. The naive CD8 population came from CD45RO-negative cells selected for CCR7, without terminally differentiated effector memory CD45RA+ cells. Sequenced: naive CD8+ T cells sorted from blood. All receptors derive from a man between 25 and 39 years old in good health.

The rearrangement joins TRBV5-1 to TRBJ2-7; 9 nucleotides match TRBD2. There are 15 residues in the CDR3. J gave up 3 bases and V 0 bases, and 4 bases lay outside the gene matches. Looked up from germline, CDR1 is SGHRS and CDR2 is YFSETQ. The CDR3 here is CASSLVSGSDYEQYF. The DNA for the CDR3 is TGCGCCAGCAGCTTGGTTAGCGGGAGTGACTACGAGCAGTACTTC.

The chain is built from TRBV6-5 and TRBJ2-7; 7 nucleotides agree with TRBD2. Unmatched junction bases numbered 7, after V lost 2 bases and J lost 3 bases. Germline CDR1 is MNHEY and CDR2 is SVGAGI. This CDR3 is built from 15 residues. The CDR3 loop is CASSYGGVWDYEQYF. In DNA form, the CDR3 reads TGTGCCAGCAGTTACGGGGGGGTGTGGGACTACGAGCAGTACTTC.

The V and J genes are TRBV7-2 and TRBJ2-3; a possible D gene is TRBD2 (6 bases). Germline CDR1 reads SGHTA; CDR2 reads FQGNSA. V gave up 1 base and J gave up 0 bases, with 8 bases separating them. CDR3 length: 15 residues. The CDR3, as DNA: TGTGCCAGCAGCTTAGAGGACTATAGCACAGATACGCAGTATTTT. It translates to CASSLEDYSTDTQYF.

The rearrangement uses TRBV5-6 and TRBJ2-1; D is possibly TRBD1 or TRBD2 (7 bases each). V lost 4 bases, J lost 7 bases, and 18 bases lay in between. The CDR3 consists of 15 residues. Per germline, CDR1 SGHDT and CDR2 YYEEEE. This CDR3 is CASSQGGLMANEQFF. CDR3 nucleotides: TGTGCCAGCAGCCAGGGGGGACTAATGGCGAATGAGCAGTTCTTC.

V is TRBV7-9 and J is TRBJ2-7; D is ambiguous. This CDR3 region has 11 residues. V lost 6 bases to trimming and J lost 7 bases, with 10 bases between them. Germline CDR1 reads SEHNR; CDR2 reads FQNEAQ (reference sequence). The CDR3 DNA is TGTGCCAGCAGTCCTAACACTGAGCAGTACTTC. Translation gives CASSPNTEQYF.

The rearrangement joins TRBV29-1 to TRBJ1-5, with D unclear. CDR3 size: 13 residues. The V end was cut by 0 bases, the J end by 3 bases, with 6 bases between. Germline values: CDR1 SQVTM, CDR2 ANQGSEA. CDR3 amino acids: CSVEEGFNQPQHF. The CDR3, as DNA: TGCAGCGTTGAAGAGGGCTTCAATCAGCCCCAGCATTTT.

This clone appeared once. The rearrangement links TRBV14 to TRBJ2-7; 8 nucleotides line up with TRBD1. The CDR3 consists of 16 residues. J gave up 1 base and V 0 bases, and 5 bases lay outside the gene matches. Looked up from germline, CDR1 is SGHDN and CDR2 is FVKESK. The CDR3 region is CASSQEARQGSYEQYF. In nucleotides, the CDR3 is TGTGCCAGCAGCCAAGAAGCGAGACAGGGGTCCTACGAGCAGTACTTC.

This sequence joins TRBV29-1 and TRBJ2-1; D call uncertain. In germline, CDR1 is SQVTM, CDR2 ANQGSEA. Trimming removed 6 bases from V and 5 bases from J, with 5 bases in between. This CDR3 has 10 amino acids. Here the CDR3 reads CSVGNNEQFF. The CDR3 DNA reads as TGCAGCGTGGGGAACAATGAGCAGTTCTTC.

J is TRBJ2-2 and V is TRBV27; D gene ambiguous. The CDR3 has 17 residues. Germline CDR1 MNHEY, CDR2 SMNVEV (reference sequence). V lost 3 bases and J lost 6, with 20 bases in between. This chain's CDR3 is CASSFSLSRSWAGELFF. In nucleotides, the CDR3 is TGTGCCAGCAGTTTTTCCCTTTCGCGATCCTGGGCCGGGGAGCTGTTTTTT.

The chain has TRBV5-4 and TRBJ1-1, with D tentatively TRBD1 (6 bases). The CDR3 totals 12 residues. Trimming removed 4 bases from V and 4 bases from J, with 8 bases in between. Looked up from germline, CDR1 is SGHNT and CDR2 is YYREEE (reference sequence). CDR3 nucleotides: TGTGCCAGCAGCCCGACAGGCACTGAAGCTTTCTTT. Protein: CASSPTGTEAFF.

This chain uses TRBV7-9 with TRBJ2-5; 8 nucleotides line up with TRBD2. The CDR3 has 13 amino acids. Germline loops: CDR1 SEHNR, CDR2 FQNEAQ (reference sequence). J gave up 6 bases and V 11 bases, and 11 bases lay outside the gene matches. The CDR3 nucleotides read TGTGCCCAAGGGGCGGGGGGCGAGAAGACCCAGTACTTC. This gives the protein CAQGAGGEKTQYF.

V is TRBV15 and J is TRBJ2-1; TRBD2 is a possible D gene (6 bases). Germline V CDR1 and CDR2: LNHNV, YYDKDF (reference sequence). There are 17 residues in the CDR3. V was pared by 2 bases and J by 2 bases, with 16 bases between. For the CDR3, the DNA is TGTGCCACCAGCAGACTACTGAGCGGGTCCCCCTACAATGAGCAGTTCTTC. As protein: CATSRLLSGSPYNEQFF. Using reference TRBV15 and TRBJ2-1 for the parts outside the CDR3, the full variable domain is DAMVIQNPRYQVTQFGKPVTLSCSQTLNHNVMYWYQQKSSQAPKLLFHYYDKDFNNEADTPDNFQSRRPNTSFCFLDIRSPGLGDTAMYLCATSRLLSGSPYNEQFFGPGTRLTVL.

V and J are TRBV7-9 and TRBJ2-1; 10 nucleotides line up with TRBD1. J was trimmed by 8 bases and V by 4 bases; bases with no gene match: 8. This CDR3 is built from 15 residues. Per the germline V gene, CDR1 is SEHNR and CDR2 is FQNEAQ (reference sequence). The CDR3 loop is CASSSEDRGKDEQFF. DNA of the CDR3: TGTGCCAGCAGCTCTGAGGACAGGGGGAAGGATGAGCAGTTCTTC.

CDR3 amino acids: CASSFGGPNPLNEQFF. CDR3 sequence (DNA): TGTGCCAGCAGCTTTGGGGGCCCCAATCCCCTCAATGAGCAGTTCTTC. This rearrangement joins TRBV11-2 to TRBJ2-1; tentative D call: TRBD1 (6 bases). The germline V gene encodes CDR1 SGHAT and CDR2 FQNNGV. The CDR3 extends over 16 amino acids. Trimming took off 3 bases at V and 6 bases at J, with 18 bases between the two ends.

V usage is TRBV29-1 and J usage is TRBJ2-5; D remains unclear. The V gene lost 4 bases and the J gene lost 4 bases, with 13 bases spanning the gap. Germline CDR1 and CDR2: SQVTM and ANQGSEA. The CDR3 spans 13 residues. The CDR3 spells CSVAVSGLETQYF. In DNA form, the CDR3 reads TGCAGCGTTGCTGTTTCGGGCCTAGAGACCCAGTACTTC.

V gene TRBV9 combines with J gene TRBJ2-3; 7 bases line up with TRBD2. Germline V gives CDR1 SGDLS, CDR2 YYNGEE. V was clipped by 0 bases and J by 3 bases; unmatched bases: 7. This CDR3 region has 16 residues. The CDR3: CASSVGGGSTTDTQYF. Written as DNA, the CDR3 is TGTGCCAGCAGCGTAGGTGGCGGGAGTACTACAGATACGCAGTATTTT.

This clone was counted once. The chain links TRBV14 to TRBJ2-1; D uncertain. Per germline, CDR1 SGHDN and CDR2 FVKESK. CDR3 length: 11 amino acids. V was trimmed by 5 bases and J by 10 bases, leaving 9 bases between them. CDR3: CASSKRVEQFF. For the CDR3, the DNA is TGTGCCAGCAGCAAAAGAGTCGAGCAGTTCTTC.

J is TRBJ2-5 and V is TRBV7-9; D gene uncertain. Germline V gene lookup returns CDR1 SEHNR and CDR2 FQNEAQ (reference sequence). The CDR3 covers 16 residues. Between the trimmed V and J ends, which lost 5 bases and 3 bases, there was a span of 19 bases. The CDR3 sequence is CASSPFGLEDEETQYF. In nucleotides, the CDR3 is TGTGCCAGCAGCCCGTTTGGGCTAGAGGATGAAGAGACCCAGTACTTC. The complete variable domain, with remaining parts taken from reference TRBV7-9 and TRBJ2-5, reads DTGVSQNPRHKITKRGQNVTFRCDPISEHNRLYWYRQTLGQGPEFLTYFQNEAQLEKSRLLSDRFSAERPKGSFSTLEIQRTEQGDSAMYLCASSPFGLEDEETQYFGPGTRLLVL.

CDR3 DNA: TGTGCCATCAGTGAGTCATTAGTGGGGACGGGGAACACCGGGGAGCTGTTTTTT. This sequence encodes CAISESLVGTGNTGELFF. V and J are TRBV10-3 and TRBJ2-2; perhaps D is TRBD1 or TRBD2 (5 bases each). Germline assignment: CDR1 ENHRY and CDR2 SYGVKD. V was clipped by 0 bases and J by 1 base, with 15 bases between them. The length of the CDR3 is 18 residues.

V usage is TRBV28 and J usage is TRBJ2-7; D uncertain. The V end was cut by 3 bases, the J end by 0 bases, with 9 bases between. Looked up from germline, CDR1 is MDHEN and CDR2 is SYDVKM. This CDR3 has 14 residues. The CDR3 sequence is CASSFLTNSYEQYF. The CDR3 nucleotides read TGTGCCAGCAGTTTTCTGACAAACTCCTACGAGCAGTACTTC.